What follows are 32 T cell receptor beta chains derived from one specimen sequenced in a study of T-cell memory formation after mild COVID-19. TCRdb passed the 5' RACE reads through MiXCR, listing each CDR3 protein once. This sample has under 350,000 distinct CDR3 sequences, with 15% to 20% found just once. Sequencing was performed on PBMCs or a T cell subset sorted from them (not recorded which). The receptor set was obtained from a man between 18 and 29 years old who had mild COVID-19 (a few samples of this study predate the infection). Cell type and time point are not known.

The chain joins TRBV10-3 to TRBJ2-7, with no clear D. The CDR3 is 16 amino acids. With 0 bases removed from V and 2 bases from J, the gap between germline ends came to 14 bases. Germline CDR1 reads ENHRY; CDR2 reads SYGVKD. CDR3 loop: CAISESGGYNPYEQYF. As DNA, the CDR3 is TGTGCCATCAGTGAGTCGGGTGGTTACAACCCCTACGAGCAGTACTTC.

The chain has TRBV6-2 or TRBV6-3 and TRBJ1-1, with D uncertain. The germline V and J ends were trimmed by 6 bases and 7 bases, with 12 bases remaining between them. Germline CDR1 is MNHEY and CDR2 is SVGEGT. This CDR3 contains 12 residues. CDR3 in amino acids: CASRHPEGEAFF. The DNA for the CDR3 is TGTGCCAGCAGACACCCTGAGGGTGAAGCTTTCTTT.

This clonotype was observed a handful of times. The chain has TRBV6-5 and TRBJ2-2, with 9 bases aligning to TRBD1. The germline gives CDR1 MNHEY, CDR2 SVGAGI. This CDR3 comprises 16 residues. The J segment lost 4 bases and the V segment lost 4 bases, leaving 7 bases of the junction unmatched. The CDR3 here is CASSLQQGAGTGELFF. In DNA, the CDR3 is TGTGCCAGCAGTTTACAACAGGGGGCCGGCACCGGGGAGCTGTTTTTT.

The chain recombines TRBV24-1 with TRBJ2-3; 11 bases line up with TRBD2. The ends lost 9 bases at V and 4 bases at J; junction bases unmatched: 8. Germline-derived CDR1 and CDR2 are KGHDR and SFDVKD. The CDR3 is 15 amino acids. The CDR3 bases are TGTGCCACCGCCGGGACTAGCGGAGCCTCAGATACGCAGTATTTT. Encoded protein: CATAGTSGASDTQYF.

This chain links TRBV10-2 with TRBJ1-5; a possible D gene is TRBD1 (5 bases). Germline V gene sequence: CDR1 WSHSY, CDR2 SAAADI. V lost 7 bases to trimming and J lost 4 bases, with 14 bases between them. The CDR3 totals 14 residues. The CDR3 coding sequence is TGCGCCAGCAAGGAAACAGGCCCAAATCAGCCCCAGCATTTT. Its protein is CASKETGPNQPQHF.

CDR3 DNA: TGTGCCAGCAGCTTAGTCAGTTTCACAGATACGCAGTATTTT. Amino acids: CASSLVSFTDTQYF. V and J are TRBV7-9 and TRBJ2-3; D not resolved. This CDR3 spans 14 amino acids. V was shortened by 1 base and J by 2 bases, with 7 bases between the two germline ends. Germline V gene data show CDR1 as SEHNR and CDR2 as FQNEAQ (reference sequence).

This clonotype has more than one count but fewer than ten. The V and J genes are TRBV4-3 and TRBJ1-3; 9 nucleotides line up with TRBD1. The CDR3 has 16 amino acids. Trimming took 2 bases from V and 3 from J; bases not matched to a gene: 5. The V gene's germline CDR1 is LGHNA and CDR2 YSLEER. CDR3 sequence: CASSQIQGAYGNTIYF. CDR3 DNA: TGCGCCAGCAGCCAAATACAGGGGGCTTATGGAAACACCATATATTTT.

This clonotype has just a few counts. The chain combines TRBV12-3 or TRBV12-4 with TRBJ2-7; D ambiguous. V was trimmed by 6 bases and J by 1 base, leaving 10 bases between them. This CDR3 is built from 13 residues. The CDR3 sequence: CASRSPGSYEQYV. The DNA for the CDR3 is TGTGCCAGCAGGTCCCCCGGGTCCTACGAGCAGTACGTC.

V usage is TRBV6-1 and J usage is TRBJ1-5, with TRBD1 as a possible D gene (6 bases). This CDR3 is 14 amino acids long. The germline V gene has CDR1 MNHNS and CDR2 SASEGT. V dropped 3 bases and J dropped 11 bases, with 17 bases sitting between them. The CDR3 here is CASSERDTRSAQHF. CDR3 coding DNA: TGTGCCAGCAGTGAGCGGGACACCCGTTCGGCCCAGCATTTT.

This clonotype was detected ten times or more. This chain connects TRBV5-1 to TRBJ2-6; TRBD2 is a possible D gene (6 bases). Trimming stripped 0 bases from V and 0 bases from J, with 7 bases between. Looked up from germline, CDR1 is SGHRS and CDR2 is YFSETQ. The CDR3 covers 16 residues. In DNA, the CDR3 is TGCGCCAGCAGCTTGGTCGGGGGCTCTGGGGCCAACGTCCTGACTTTC. The encoded protein is CASSLVGGSGANVLTF.

This clonotype was seen a handful of times. This chain uses TRBV2 with TRBJ1-1; D is perhaps TRBD1 (6 bases). V lost 5 bases, J lost 5 bases, and 15 bases lay in between. This CDR3 comprises 14 residues. The germline V gene encodes CDR1 SNHLY and CDR2 FYNNEI. The CDR3, as DNA: TGTGCCAGCAGTCCAAACAGGGCCGGGACTGAAGCTTTCTTT. The encoded protein is CASSPNRAGTEAFF.

This clonotype was seen only a few times. The chain couples TRBV5-5 to TRBJ1-2; no clear D. V lost 0 bases, J lost 7 bases, and 10 bases lay in between. The CDR3 runs 13 residues. The V gene's germline CDR1 is SGHKS and CDR2 YYEKEE (reference sequence). Written as DNA, the CDR3 is TGTGCCAGCAGCTTGGTGGTAGCCGGTGGCTACACCTTC. As protein: CASSLVVAGGYTF.

This rearrangement joins TRBV4-1 to TRBJ2-2; 10 bases line up with TRBD2. J was trimmed by 4 bases and V by 5 bases; bases with no gene match: 4. Germline V gives CDR1 MGHRA, CDR2 YSYEKL. The CDR3 is made up of 15 amino acids. The CDR3 nucleotides read TGCGCCAGCAGCACCCGGACTAGCGGCACCGGGGAGCTGTTTTTT. Protein: CASSTRTSGTGELFF.

This clonotype is a singleton in its sample. CDR3 bases: TGTGCCAGCAGCTTATTCTCGACTAGACCTTCCTTATACAATGAGCAGTTCTTC. This sequence encodes CASSLFSTRPSLYNEQFF. V gene TRBV7-3 combines with J gene TRBJ2-1; perhaps TRBD2 as D (6 bases). The V gene lost 2 bases and the J gene lost 4 bases, with 21 bases spanning the gap. The CDR3 covers 18 residues. Germline CDR1 SGHTA, CDR2 FQGTGA.

This clonotype has more than one count but fewer than ten. The chain carries TRBV28 and TRBJ2-7, with a possible D match to TRBD1 (6 bases). V dropped 11 bases and J dropped 1 base, with 12 bases sitting between them. CDR3 size: 12 residues. CDR1 is MDHEN, CDR2 SYDVKM, per germline. The CDR3 nucleotides are TGTGCCGGGGTACAGGGATCCTACGAGCAGTACGTC. The encoded protein is CAGVQGSYEQYV.

This chain joins TRBV5-1 and TRBJ1-6, with D uncertain. The germline gives CDR1 SGHRS, CDR2 YFSETQ. The CDR3 loop spans 14 amino acids. With 7 bases removed from V and 7 bases from J, the gap between germline ends came to 15 bases. The CDR3: CASRHSGENSPLHF. CDR3 nucleotide sequence: TGCGCCAGCCGCCATAGCGGGGAAAATTCACCCCTCCACTTT.

This clonotype was detected a few times. The chain uses TRBV7-8 and TRBJ2-7; D gene uncertain. The CDR3 covers 15 residues. In germline, CDR1 is SGHVS, CDR2 FQNEAQ. Trimming cost V 3 bases and J 0 bases, with 12 bases left between them. CDR3 region: CASSFLGNPSYEQYF. DNA of the CDR3: TGTGCCAGCAGCTTTTTGGGTAATCCCTCCTACGAGCAGTACTTC.

This rearrangement joins TRBV7-2 to TRBJ1-6; TRBD1 agrees at 8 bases. The V gene's germline CDR1 is SGHTA and CDR2 FQGNSA. The CDR3 loop spans 13 amino acids. V shed 2 bases, J shed 9 bases, and the junction held 0 bases outside the gene matches. Here the CDR3 DNA reads TGTGCCAGCAGCTTAACAGGGGGTTCACCCCTCCACTTT. Protein sequence: CASSLTGGSPLHF. Supplemented by reference TRBV7-2 and TRBJ1-6, the full variable domain reads GAGVSQSPSNKVTEKGKDVELRCDPISGHTALYWYRQSLGQGLEFLIYFQGNSAPDKSGLPSDRFSAERTGGSVSTLTIQRTQQEDSAVYLCASSLTGGSPLHFGNGTRLTVT.

This clonotype was detected only a few times. The rearrangement links TRBV6-6 to TRBJ2-1, with 8 bases that match TRBD2. The CDR3 is 12 residues long. The V segment lost 3 bases and the J segment 14 bases; nucleotides outside the gene matches: 6. Per germline, CDR1 MNHNY and CDR2 SVGAGI (reference sequence). CDR3 sequence: CASSYGAGGKFF. CDR3 sequence (DNA): TGTGCCAGCAGTTATGGGGCGGGGGGAAAGTTCTTC.

The sample holds a few counts of this clonotype. The CDR3 loop reads CSAPRGDTQYF. In nucleotides, the CDR3 is TGCAGTGCTCCCAGGGGGGATACGCAGTATTTT. The J gene is TRBJ2-3, the V gene TRBV20-1; 7 nucleotides match TRBD1. The CDR3 covers 11 residues. Germline V CDR1 and CDR2: DFQATT, SNEGSKA (reference sequence). The ends lost 5 bases at V and 6 bases at J; junction bases unmatched: 2.

The chain uses TRBV4-1 and TRBJ1-2; 9 nucleotides match TRBD1. CDR1 MGHRA and CDR2 YSYEKL come from the germline V gene. CDR3 length equals 15 residues. The V and J ends lost 5 bases and 8 bases, in that order; junction bases with no gene match: 12. CDR3 sequence (DNA): TGCGCCAGCAGCGCGGGTGACAGGGGGGTATTAGGCTACACCTTC. This codes for CASSAGDRGVLGYTF.

The chain joins TRBV20-1 to TRBJ1-1; tentatively, D is TRBD1 (5 bases). Trimming removed 5 bases at V and 1 base at J, with 14 bases between. CDR1 and CDR2 from the germline V gene are DFQATT and SNEGSKA (reference sequence). The CDR3 spans 14 residues. The CDR3 region is CSAQGEGANTEAFF. CDR3 bases: TGCAGTGCTCAAGGGGAGGGCGCGAACACTGAAGCTTTCTTT.

For the CDR3, the DNA is TGCAGCGTTGGGGGGATGGGCTATGGCTACACCTTC. Translation: CSVGGMGYGYTF. This chain connects TRBV29-1 to TRBJ1-2; D is perhaps TRBD1 (5 bases). The CDR3 loop spans 12 amino acids. The V end lost 4 bases, the J end lost 4 bases, and 10 bases lay between the germline ends. CDR1 and CDR2 from the germline V gene are SQVTM and ANQGSEA.

This clonotype was found a few times. The J gene is TRBJ2-2, the V gene TRBV5-5; 8 bases agree with TRBD1. With 9 bases clipped from V and 0 bases from J, the junction kept 4 bases outside the gene matches. CDR1 is SGHKS, CDR2 YYEKEE, per germline (reference sequence). The length of the CDR3 is 14 residues. Written as DNA, the CDR3 is TGTGCCACCGGGACAGGAGCGAACACCGGGGAGCTGTTTTTT. Translated, it gives CATGTGANTGELFF.

This clonotype was seen at least ten times. The gene calls are TRBV7-6 and TRBJ2-5; D remains ambiguous. Looked up from germline, CDR1 is SGHVS and CDR2 is FNYEAQ. The CDR3 totals 13 residues. Trimming shortened V by 7 bases and J by 2 bases, and 11 bases separated the two germline ends. CDR3 amino acids: CASTFRQQETQYF. The CDR3 DNA is TGTGCCAGCACGTTCAGGCAACAAGAGACCCAGTACTTC. Looking up the rest from reference TRBV7-6 and TRBJ2-5 gives the full variable domain: GAGVSQSPRYKVTKRGQDVALRCDPISGHVSLYWYRQALGQGPEFLTYFNYEAQQDKSGLPNDRFSAERPEGSISTLTIQRTEQRDSAMYRCASTFRQQETQYFGPGTRLLVL.

At least ten counts were recorded for this clonotype. The chain uses TRBV15 and TRBJ1-1; D is undetermined. CDR1 and CDR2 (germline): LNHNV, YYDKDF (reference sequence). Trimming removed 0 bases at V and 10 bases at J, with 9 bases between. The CDR3 totals 12 residues. The CDR3 nucleotides read TGTGCCACCAGCAGAGATGTCGAGGGAGCTTTCTTT. This gives the protein CATSRDVEGAFF.

This clonotype has more than one count but fewer than ten. The rearrangement joins TRBV18 to TRBJ1-2, with 8 positions matching TRBD1. The CDR3 runs to 15 residues. Germline V CDR1 and CDR2: KGHSH, LQKENI. Unmatched junction bases numbered 7, after V lost 1 base and J lost 6 bases. CDR3: CASSPLPGQDDGYTF. CDR3 DNA: TGTGCCAGCTCACCACTACCGGGACAGGATGATGGCTACACCTTC.

The V call is TRBV7-9, the J call TRBJ2-7; TRBD1 is a possible D gene (6 bases). The length of the CDR3 is 15 residues. V lost 4 bases and J 7 bases, leaving 20 bases between the germline ends. Per germline, CDR1 SEHNR and CDR2 FQNEAQ (reference sequence). The CDR3 spells CASSSQTEGGREQYF. CDR3 nucleotide sequence: TGTGCCAGCAGCTCTCAGACAGAAGGGGGAAGGGAGCAGTACTTC.

The chain combines TRBV7-8 with TRBJ2-2; 8 bases match TRBD1. The ends lost 4 bases at V and 6 bases at J; junction bases unmatched: 10. The CDR3 spans 16 residues. Germline loops: CDR1 SGHVS, CDR2 FQNEAQ. This CDR3 is CASSSLTGAKPGELFF. The CDR3 bases are TGTGCCAGCAGCTCCCTGACAGGGGCCAAACCCGGGGAGCTGTTTTTT.

This clonotype was counted between two and nine times. This chain connects TRBV18 to TRBJ2-7; TRBD1 matches 9 bases. The germline gives CDR1 KGHSH, CDR2 LQKENI. V dropped 2 bases and J dropped 5; count of bases not matched to a gene: 13. CDR3 length: 17 amino acids. This CDR3 reads CASSPSLLRDRAHEQYF. The CDR3 nucleotides read TGTGCCAGCTCACCATCCCTTTTAAGGGACAGGGCCCACGAGCAGTACTTC.

The V gene is TRBV27, the J gene TRBJ2-7; D remains ambiguous. Trimming took 0 bases from V and 4 from J, leaving 7 bases between them. Germline loops: CDR1 MNHEY, CDR2 SMNVEV (reference sequence). The CDR3 sequence is 13 residues long. The CDR3 is CASSLSVTYEQYF. The CDR3, as DNA: TGTGCCAGCAGTTTATCTGTCACGTACGAGCAGTACTTC.

The chain couples TRBV20-1 to TRBJ2-5; maybe TRBD1 (5 bases). The CDR3 is made up of 14 amino acids. Trimming stripped 4 bases from V and 2 bases from J, with 14 bases between. CDR1 DFQATT and CDR2 SNEGSKA come from the germline V gene (reference sequence). The DNA for the CDR3 is TGCAGTGCTACCGCCAGGGCAGGGCAAGAGACCCAGTACTTC. Its protein is CSATARAGQETQYF.